Listed below are T cell receptor beta chains from one sample, sequenced in a study of T-cell reconstitution after alpha-beta-depleted transplantation in children. TCRdb fed the PCR reads into MiXCR, producing one record per CDR3 protein. There are about 830,000 distinct CDR3 sequences in the sample; approximately 15% occur only once, and approximately 5% lies in the top ten. The specimen comprised PBMCs, mostly from graft donor cells, sampled 360 days after TCRalphabeta/CD19-depleted stem cell transplant. All receptors come from a male patient aged 10 to 17 who had a stem cell transplant for acute lymphoblastic leukemia, so the T cells may come from the graft donor. Both conserved end residues are part of each CDR3. D genes are given only for firm matches.

>TRBJ2-1|TRBV29-1|.
CSAKGYNEQFF
>TRBJ2-1|TRBV9|.
CASSGGLEGGDDDNEQFF
>TRBJ2-2|TRBV7-6|.
CASSSPWGPTGELFF
>TRBJ2-1|TRBV6-5|.
CASSSWGGVVDEQFF
>TRBJ2-2|TRBV3-1|TRBD2
CASSRGTSGPITKNTGELFF
>TRBJ2-4|TRBV3-1|TRBD2
CASSQVPGGVNGNIQYF
>TRBJ2-1|TRBV4-2|.
CASSRLGWDNEQFF
>TRBJ2-1|TRBV20-1|.
CSALSFSEQFF
>TRBJ1-2|TRBV6-5|TRBD1
CASSYSPGTGGDYGYTF
>TRBJ2-7|TRBV7-8|.
CASTFQRVPPYEQYF
>TRBJ1-6|TRBV6-1|TRBD1
CASSRSGQGKNSPLHF
>TRBJ2-7|TRBV4-1|.
CASSQSGSHEQYF
>TRBJ2-1|TRBV24-1|TRBD1
CATATDRDYNEQFF
>TRBJ2-1|TRBV20-1|.
CSAVASTARSLTQHSYNEQFF
>TRBJ2-7|TRBV5-1|.
CASSLGGGGTDEQYF
>TRBJ2-1|TRBV11-1|TRBD2
CASSSYRTSGGSAPYNEQFF
>TRBJ2-2|TRBV6-2/TRBV6-3|.
CASRGVLTGELFF
>TRBJ2-3|TRBV7-9|.
CASSLFRPGARTDTQYF
>TRBJ2-4|TRBV20-1|TRBD2
CSAPLGSGSPNIQYF
>TRBJ2-7|TRBV29-1|.
CSVRPPYEQYF
>TRBJ2-7|TRBV5-1|.
CASSLRGHEQYF
>TRBJ1-3|TRBV4-1|.
CASSQGGRGRSGNTIYF
>TRBJ2-7|TRBV4-1|.
CASSQAPGYYEQYF
>TRBJ2-7|TRBV20-1|.
CSARQPYEQYF
>TRBJ2-3|TRBV7-9|.
CASSFARTPRMDTQYF
>TRBJ2-1|TRBV14|.
CASSQTIPGNEQFF
>TRBJ2-3|TRBV7-3|.
CARRGTQQDTQYF
>TRBJ2-4|TRBV15|TRBD2
CATSRGGMKNIQYF
>TRBJ2-7|TRBV9|.
CASSVDFWAGTYEQYF
>TRBJ1-4|TRBV5-1|.
CASSLLGPRGEKLFF
>TRBJ1-2|TRBV6-6|.
CASSYSGRTYTF
>TRBJ1-1|TRBV10-3|.
CATGGGKLNTEAFF
>TRBJ2-1|TRBV10-3|TRBD2
CAISWTSGVNNEQFF
>TRBJ2-7|TRBV7-3|.
CAAQDISYEQYF
>TRBJ2-1|TRBV18|.
CASSPLAETYNEQFF
>TRBJ1-5|TRBV5-1|.
CASSSNQGEPQHF
>TRBJ2-1|TRBV5-1|TRBD2
CASRIRGTSGYNEQFF
>TRBJ1-3|TRBV7-9|.
CASSFLTGAGNTIYF
>TRBJ2-7|TRBV5-1|TRBD1
CASSFLSVQGASEQYF